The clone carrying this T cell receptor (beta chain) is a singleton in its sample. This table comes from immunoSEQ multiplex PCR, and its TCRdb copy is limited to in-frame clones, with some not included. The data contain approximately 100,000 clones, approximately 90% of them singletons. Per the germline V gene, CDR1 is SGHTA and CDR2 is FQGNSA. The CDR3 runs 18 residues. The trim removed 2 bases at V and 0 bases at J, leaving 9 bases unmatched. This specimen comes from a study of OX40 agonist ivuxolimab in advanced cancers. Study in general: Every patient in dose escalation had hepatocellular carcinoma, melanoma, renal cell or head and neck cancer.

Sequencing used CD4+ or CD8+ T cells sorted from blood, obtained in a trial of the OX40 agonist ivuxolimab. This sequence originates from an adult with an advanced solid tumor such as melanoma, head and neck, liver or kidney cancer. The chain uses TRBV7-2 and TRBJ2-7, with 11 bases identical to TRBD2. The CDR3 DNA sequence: TGTGCCAGCAGCTTATATCCTAGCGGGGGGCATGTCTCCTACGAGCAGTACTTC. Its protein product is CASSLYPSGGHVSYEQYF.